These 20 T cell receptor beta chains originate from one sample sequenced in a study of blood T cell repertoires in COVID-19. The repertoire was sequenced with immunoSEQ multiplex PCR; TCRdb's copy has only in-frame clones and lacks some. In the table there are roughly 160,000 clones, approximately 83% of which are singletons. The specimen sequenced was PBMCs or T cells enriched from blood (not recorded which). These receptors were taken from a woman in her fifties or sixties who had recovered from COVID-19.

This sequence joins TRBV5-4 and TRBJ1-2; weak D call: TRBD1 (5 bases). CDR3 length equals 15 residues. CDR1 SGHNT and CDR2 YYREEE come from the germline V gene (reference sequence). V lost 3 bases, J lost 4 bases, and 16 bases lay in between. The DNA for the CDR3 is TGTGCCAGCAGCTCCGGAGGGACGCCGAGCTATGGCTACACCTTC. Protein sequence: CASSSGGTPSYGYTF.

The chain carries TRBV2 and TRBJ2-3, with 8 positions matching TRBD2. Germline CDR1 and CDR2: SNHLY and FYNNEI. The CDR3 runs 15 residues. Germline trimming cut 5 bases from V and 1 base from J; bases unmatched to any gene: 5. CDR3 sequence (DNA): TGTGCCAGCAGTTTTAGCGGGGACCGCACAGATACGCAGTATTTT. It specifies CASSFSGDRTDTQYF. The full variable domain, in which reference TRBV2 and TRBJ2-3 provide the parts outside the CDR3, is EPEVTQTPSHQVTQMGQEVILRCVPISNHLYFYWYRQILGQKVEFLVSFYNNEISEKSEIFDDQFSVERPDGSNFTLKIRSTKLEDSAMYFCASSFSGDRTDTQYFGPGTRLTVL.

The J gene is TRBJ1-4, the V gene TRBV5-1, with TRBD1 as a possible D gene (5 bases). Germline V gene data show CDR1 as SGHRS and CDR2 as YFSETQ. Trimming cost V 4 bases and J 8 bases, with 15 bases left between them. The CDR3 has 14 residues. The CDR3 DNA sequence: TGCGCCAGCAGCCCCAGGGATCCGCGCGAAAAACTGTTTTTT. It yields the protein CASSPRDPREKLFF.

This clone was seen only once. The rearrangement joins TRBV4-2 to TRBJ2-3; 7 bases are shared with TRBD2. J was trimmed by 5 bases and V by 2 bases; bases with no gene match: 16. Per the germline V gene, CDR1 is LGHNA and CDR2 is YNFKEQ. The CDR3 is 18 residues long. CDR3 DNA sequence: TGTGCCAGCAGCCAATCCCCGGGGGGATCCGGCTCTGGAGATACGCAGTATTTT. The encoded protein is CASSQSPGGSGSGDTQYF.

This chain joins TRBV7-9 and TRBJ1-1, with no clear D. Germline CDR1 SEHNR, CDR2 FQNEAQ (reference sequence). This CDR3 has 14 amino acids. The ends were cut back, 5 bases at V and 4 bases at J, with 14 bases in the middle. CDR3 protein: CASSLGEVGTEAFF. The CDR3 bases are TGTGCCAGCAGCCTCGGTGAGGTTGGCACTGAAGCTTTCTTT.

The V and J genes are TRBV5-1 and TRBJ2-1; unclear D gene. Germline lookup yields CDR1 SGHRS and CDR2 YFSETQ. V was cut by 4 bases and J by 0 bases, with 11 bases left in between. This CDR3 is built from 15 residues. DNA for the CDR3: TGCGCCAGCAGCGGCCTCCTAGGCTCCTACAATGAGCAGTTCTTC. Amino acids: CASSGLLGSYNEQFF.

This chain connects TRBV5-6 to TRBJ2-7; TRBD1 might be the D (7 bases). The germline V gene has CDR1 SGHDT and CDR2 YYEEEE. This CDR3 contains 14 residues. With 1 base removed from V and 5 bases from J, the gap between germline ends came to 13 bases. CDR3 amino acids: CASSLLQGRNEQYF. The CDR3 DNA is TGTGCCAGCAGCTTGTTACAGGGGAGGAACGAGCAGTACTTC. The whole variable domain, remainder taken from reference TRBV5-6 and TRBJ2-7, is DAGVTQSPTHLIKTRGQQVTLRCSPKSGHDTVSWYQQALGQGPQFIFQYYEEEERQRGNFPDRFSGHQFPNYSSELNVNALLLGDSALYLCASSLLQGRNEQYFGPGTRLTVT.

The V gene is TRBV12-3 or TRBV12-4, the J gene TRBJ2-1; perhaps TRBD1 as D (7 bases). This CDR3 has 13 residues. Trimming took 4 bases from V and 6 from J, leaving 10 bases between them. The CDR3 region has the DNA TGTGCCAGCAGTTGGCGGGACAGCAATGAGCAGTTCTTC. The encoded protein is CASSWRDSNEQFF.

V is TRBV7-9 and J is TRBJ1-2, with 7 bases that match TRBD1. Germline-derived CDR1 and CDR2 are SEHNR and FQNEAQ (reference sequence). The CDR3 extends over 16 amino acids. V was clipped by 2 bases and J by 8 bases; unmatched bases: 14. In nucleotides, the CDR3 is TGTGCCAGCAGCTTACCCGGGACAGCTTTGACTTCGGGCTACACCTTC. Residues: CASSLPGTALTSGYTF.

This chain connects TRBV6-4 to TRBJ2-4; maybe TRBD1 (6 bases). Between the trimmed V and J ends, which lost 6 bases and 7 bases, there was a span of 25 bases. The CDR3 has 17 amino acids. Germline CDR1 is MRHNA and CDR2 is SNTAGT. The CDR3 sequence is CASSAEPGQLCSNIQYF. CDR3 bases: TGTGCCAGCAGCGCAGAACCGGGACAACTGTGTAGTAACATTCAGTACTTC.

The V gene is TRBV7-9, the J gene TRBJ2-1; D uncertain. The CDR3 totals 12 residues. V dropped 8 bases and J dropped 10 bases, with 15 bases sitting between them. The germline V gene encodes CDR1 SEHNR and CDR2 FQNEAQ (reference sequence). The DNA of the CDR3 is TGTGCCAGCGGCCGCACCACGTTCGAGCAGTTCTTC. It yields the protein CASGRTTFEQFF.

The V and J genes are TRBV25-1 and TRBJ2-5; D ambiguous. V was clipped by 1 base and J by 4 bases, with 4 bases between them. The CDR3 is 12 residues long. Germline assignment: CDR1 MGHDK and CDR2 SYGVNS. The CDR3 here is CASSEFLETQYF. Written as DNA, the CDR3 is TGTGCCAGCAGTGAATTTCTAGAGACCCAGTACTTC.

This rearrangement joins TRBV9 to TRBJ2-5, with 8 bases aligning to TRBD1. Germline V CDR1 and CDR2: SGDLS, YYNGEE. The CDR3 runs to 14 residues. The J segment lost 2 bases and the V segment lost 4 bases, leaving 4 bases of the junction unmatched. CDR3 in DNA: TGTGCCAGCAGCCCGGACAGGGTACAAGAGACCCAGTACTTC. Protein product: CASSPDRVQETQYF.

The chain has TRBV5-6 and TRBJ2-3; weak D call: TRBD2 (5 bases). This CDR3 has 14 residues. From germline, CDR1 is SGHDT and CDR2 YYEEEE. With 2 bases removed from V and 8 bases from J, the gap between germline ends came to 15 bases. DNA of the CDR3: TGTGCCAGCAGCTTAGCAACAAGTCGGGGTACGCAGTATTTT. It codes for CASSLATSRGTQYF.

This chain uses TRBV29-1 with TRBJ1-4; D gene uncertain. This CDR3 region has 19 residues. Germline V lookup: CDR1 SQVTM, CDR2 ANQGSEA. V was cut by 1 base and J by 2 bases, with 23 bases left in between. The CDR3 bases are TGCAGCGTTGAAGGCCGGGAAATCCGGGTACACCGTACTAATGAAAAACTGTTTTTT. Translated: CSVEGREIRVHRTNEKLFF.

The V and J genes are TRBV30 and TRBJ1-2; the D is unclear. CDR1 is GTSNPN and CDR2 is SVGIG in the germline V gene (reference sequence). The CDR3 covers 13 residues. Trimming took 0 bases from V and 7 from J, leaving 12 bases between them. This CDR3 reads CAWSVLLAGGYTF. CDR3 sequence (DNA): TGTGCCTGGAGTGTTCTTTTGGCTGGTGGCTACACCTTC.

This clone occurred once. This chain links TRBV28 with TRBJ1-2; D is perhaps TRBD1 (6 bases). The CDR3 is 13 residues long. The germline V gene encodes CDR1 MDHEN and CDR2 SYDVKM. The V end lost 7 bases, the J end lost 8 bases, and 17 bases lay between the germline ends. CDR3 nucleotides: TGTGCCAGCATTCCGAGAAGAGGGGGAGGCTACACCTTC. The encoded protein is CASIPRRGGGYTF.

V and J are TRBV28 and TRBJ2-5; no clear D gene. The V end lost 3 bases, the J end lost 3 bases, and 8 bases lay between the germline ends. Germline V gene sequence: CDR1 MDHEN, CDR2 SYDVKM. The CDR3 runs 13 residues. The CDR3 nucleotides are TGTGCCAGCAGTTTCCCCCAGGAAGAGACCCAGTACTTC. It is translated as CASSFPQEETQYF.

This rearrangement joins TRBV18 to TRBJ1-4, with 7 nucleotides matching TRBD1. CDR3 size: 15 residues. CDR1 is KGHSH and CDR2 is LQKENI in the germline V gene. The V gene end was trimmed by 1 base and the J gene end by 8 bases; junction bases not matched to a gene: 7. The CDR3 sequence: CASSPRTGSEEKLFF. The DNA of the CDR3 is TGTGCCAGCTCACCACGGACAGGCTCCGAGGAAAAACTGTTTTTT.

The chain is built from TRBV2 and TRBJ2-5, with TRBD1 identical over 8 bases. The CDR3 covers 13 residues. CDR1 and CDR2 from the germline V gene are SNHLY and FYNNEI. V lost 4 bases and J lost 4; bases outside the gene matches: 2. CDR3 sequence: CASSGGTGETQYF. DNA for the CDR3: TGTGCCAGCAGTGGAGGGACAGGAGAGACCCAGTACTTC.